The entry below gives a single TCR beta chain sequence along with its context. Generated by immunoSEQ multiplex PCR, the TCRdb table keeps only in-frame clones and is missing some. The sample includes a few hundred thousand clones, nearly 90% of them seen just once. Trimming stripped 1 base from V and 0 bases from J, with 7 bases between. This CDR3 comprises 14 residues. Germline-derived CDR1 and CDR2 are SGHTA and FQGNSA. The data were taken from a study of blood T cell repertoires in COVID-19. This clonotype originated in a woman aged 50 to 60 who had been exposed to COVID-19. The chain is built from TRBV7-2 and TRBJ2-7; perhaps TRBD1 as D (5 bases). The sequenced material came from PBMCs or T cells enriched from blood (not recorded which). CDR3 amino acids: CASSLEGPSYEQYF. The CDR3 DNA sequence: TGTGCCAGCAGCTTAGAGGGGCCCTCCTACGAGCAGTACTTC.